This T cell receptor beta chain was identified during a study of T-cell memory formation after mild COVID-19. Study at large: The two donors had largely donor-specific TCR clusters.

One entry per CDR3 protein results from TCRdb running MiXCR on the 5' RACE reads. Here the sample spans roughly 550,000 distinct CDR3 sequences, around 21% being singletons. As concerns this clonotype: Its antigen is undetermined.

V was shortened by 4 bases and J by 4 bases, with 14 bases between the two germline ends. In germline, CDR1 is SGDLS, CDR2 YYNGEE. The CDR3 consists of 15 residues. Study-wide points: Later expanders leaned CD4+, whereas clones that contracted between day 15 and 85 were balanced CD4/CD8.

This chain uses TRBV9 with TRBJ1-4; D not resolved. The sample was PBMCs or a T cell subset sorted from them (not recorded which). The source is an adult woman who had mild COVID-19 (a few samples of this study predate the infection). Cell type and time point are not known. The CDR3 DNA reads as TGTGCCAGCAGCCCGGGTGGAGGGAGTAATGAAAAACTGTTTTTT. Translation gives CASSPGGGSNEKLFF. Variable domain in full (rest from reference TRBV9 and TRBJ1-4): DSGVTQTPKHLITATGQRVTLRCSPRSGDLSVYWYQQSLDQGLQFLIQYYNGEERAKGNILERFSAQQFPDLHSELNLSSLELGDSALYFCASSPGGGSNEKLFFGSGTQLSVL.